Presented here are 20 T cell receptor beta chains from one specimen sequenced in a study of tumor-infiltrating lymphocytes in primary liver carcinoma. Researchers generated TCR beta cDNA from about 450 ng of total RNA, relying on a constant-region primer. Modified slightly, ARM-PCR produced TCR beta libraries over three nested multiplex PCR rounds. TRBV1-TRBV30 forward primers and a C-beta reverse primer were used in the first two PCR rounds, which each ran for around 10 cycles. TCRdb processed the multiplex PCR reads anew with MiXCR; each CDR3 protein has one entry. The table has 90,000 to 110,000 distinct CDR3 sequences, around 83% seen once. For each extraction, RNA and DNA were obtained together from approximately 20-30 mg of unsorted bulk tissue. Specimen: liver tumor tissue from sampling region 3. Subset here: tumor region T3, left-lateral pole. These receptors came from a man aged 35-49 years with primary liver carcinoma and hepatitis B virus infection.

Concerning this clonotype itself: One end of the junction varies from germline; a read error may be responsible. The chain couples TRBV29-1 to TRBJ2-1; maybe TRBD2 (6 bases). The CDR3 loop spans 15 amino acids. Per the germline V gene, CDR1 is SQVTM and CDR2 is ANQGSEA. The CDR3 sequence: CSVGPAGGFYNEQFF. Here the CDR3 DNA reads TGCAGTGTTGGACCAGCAGGAGGGTTCTACAATGAGCAGTTCTTC.

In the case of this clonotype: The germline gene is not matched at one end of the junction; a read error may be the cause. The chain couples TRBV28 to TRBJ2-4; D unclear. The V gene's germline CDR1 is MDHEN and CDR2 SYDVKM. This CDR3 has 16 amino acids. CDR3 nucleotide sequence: TGTGCAAGCAGTCAACCGGGCAGTATAGCCAAAAACATTCAGTACTTC. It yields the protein CASSQPGSIAKNIQYF.

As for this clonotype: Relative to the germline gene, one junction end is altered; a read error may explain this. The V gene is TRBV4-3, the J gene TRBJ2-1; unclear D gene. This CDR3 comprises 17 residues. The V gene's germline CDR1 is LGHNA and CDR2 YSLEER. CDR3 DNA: TGCGCAAGCAGCCAAGGGCTCGGTGACCCTACCTACAATGAGCAGTTCTTC. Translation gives CASSQGLGDPTYNEQFF.

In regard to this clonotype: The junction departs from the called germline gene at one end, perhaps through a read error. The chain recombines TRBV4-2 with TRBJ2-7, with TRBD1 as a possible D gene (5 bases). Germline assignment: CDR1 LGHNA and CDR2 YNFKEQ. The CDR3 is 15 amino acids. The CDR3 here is CVSNQDKGNGYEQYF. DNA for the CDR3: TGTGTCAGCAACCAAGATAAGGGGAATGGCTACGAGCAGTACTTC.

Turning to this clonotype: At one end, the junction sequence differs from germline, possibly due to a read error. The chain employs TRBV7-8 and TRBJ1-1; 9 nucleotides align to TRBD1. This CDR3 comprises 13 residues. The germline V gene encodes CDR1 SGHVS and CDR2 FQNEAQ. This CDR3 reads CASNLTGGTEPFF. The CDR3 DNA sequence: TGTGCCAGCAACTTAACAGGGGGCACTGAACCTTTCTTT.

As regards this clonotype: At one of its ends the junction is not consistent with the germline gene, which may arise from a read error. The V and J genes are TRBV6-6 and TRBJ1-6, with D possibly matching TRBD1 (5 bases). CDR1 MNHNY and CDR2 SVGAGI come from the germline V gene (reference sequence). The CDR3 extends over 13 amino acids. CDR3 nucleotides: TGTGTCAGCAGTTCAGCAGGGATTTCACCCCTCCACTTT. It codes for CVSSSAGISPLHF.

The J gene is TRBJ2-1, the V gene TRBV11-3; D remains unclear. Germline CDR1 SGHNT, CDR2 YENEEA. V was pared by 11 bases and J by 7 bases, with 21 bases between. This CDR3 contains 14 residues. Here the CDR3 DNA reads TGTGCCTGTAGCTTAGGCGTCTCGAAGAATGAGCAGTTCTTC. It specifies CACSLGVSKNEQFF.

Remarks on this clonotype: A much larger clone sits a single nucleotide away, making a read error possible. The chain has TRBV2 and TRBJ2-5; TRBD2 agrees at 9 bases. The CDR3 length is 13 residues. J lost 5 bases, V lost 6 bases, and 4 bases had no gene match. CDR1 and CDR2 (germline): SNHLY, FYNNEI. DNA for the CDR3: TGTGCCAGCAGCGGGACTAGCACGGAGACCCAGTACTTC. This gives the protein CASSGTSTETQYF.

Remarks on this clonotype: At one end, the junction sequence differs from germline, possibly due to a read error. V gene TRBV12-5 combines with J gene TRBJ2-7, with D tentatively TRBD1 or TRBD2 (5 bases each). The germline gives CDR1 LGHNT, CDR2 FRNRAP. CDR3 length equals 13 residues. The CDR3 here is CSSEGTSFYDQYF. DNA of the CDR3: TGTTCCAGTGAGGGGACCAGTTTCTACGACCAGTACTTC. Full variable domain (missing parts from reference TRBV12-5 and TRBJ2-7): DARVTQTPRHKVTEMGQEVTMRCQPILGHNTVFWYRQTMMQGLELLAYFRNRAPLDDSGMPKDRFSAEMPDATLATLKIQPSEPRDSAVYFCSSEGTSFYDQYFGPGTRLTVT.

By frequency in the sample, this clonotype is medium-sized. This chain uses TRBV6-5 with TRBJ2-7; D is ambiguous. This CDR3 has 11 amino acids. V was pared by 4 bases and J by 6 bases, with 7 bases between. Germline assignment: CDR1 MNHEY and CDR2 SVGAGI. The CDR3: CASSSGREQYF. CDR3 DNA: TGTGCCAGCAGTTCGGGTCGCGAGCAGTACTTC.

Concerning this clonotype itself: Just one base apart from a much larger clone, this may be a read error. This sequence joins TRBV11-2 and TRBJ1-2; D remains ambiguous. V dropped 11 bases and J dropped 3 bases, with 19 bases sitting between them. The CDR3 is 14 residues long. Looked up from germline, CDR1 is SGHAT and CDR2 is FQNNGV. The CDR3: CAFSLDGTDYGYTF. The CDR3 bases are TGTGCCTTCAGCTTAGATGGAACAGACTATGGCTACACCTTC.

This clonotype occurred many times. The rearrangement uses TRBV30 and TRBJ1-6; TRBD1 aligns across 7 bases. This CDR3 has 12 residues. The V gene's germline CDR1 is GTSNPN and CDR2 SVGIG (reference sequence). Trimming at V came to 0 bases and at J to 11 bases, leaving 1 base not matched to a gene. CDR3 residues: CAWSVQGPPLHF. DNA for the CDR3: TGTGCCTGGAGTGTACAGGGGCCACCCCTCCACTTT.

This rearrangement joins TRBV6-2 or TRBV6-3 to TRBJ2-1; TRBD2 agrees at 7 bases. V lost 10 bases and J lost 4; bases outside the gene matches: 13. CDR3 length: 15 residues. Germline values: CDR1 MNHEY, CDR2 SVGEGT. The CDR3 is CANRTGTTGYNEQFF. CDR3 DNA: TGTGCCAACAGAACCGGGACTACCGGTTACAATGAGCAGTTCTTC.

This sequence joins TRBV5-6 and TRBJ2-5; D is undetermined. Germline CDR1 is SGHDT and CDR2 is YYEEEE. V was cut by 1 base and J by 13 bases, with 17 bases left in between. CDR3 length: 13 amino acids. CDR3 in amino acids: CASSLRGVESLYF. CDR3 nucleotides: TGTGCCAGCAGCTTGCGAGGAGTGGAGAGCCTGTACTTC.

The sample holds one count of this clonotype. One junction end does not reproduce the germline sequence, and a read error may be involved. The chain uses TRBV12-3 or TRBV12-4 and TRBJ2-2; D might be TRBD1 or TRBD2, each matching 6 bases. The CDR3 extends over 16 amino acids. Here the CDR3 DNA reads TGTGCCAGCAGTTCAGGGCAGGGGAGGACGGTCGGGGACCTGTTTTTT. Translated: CASSSGQGRTVGDLFF.

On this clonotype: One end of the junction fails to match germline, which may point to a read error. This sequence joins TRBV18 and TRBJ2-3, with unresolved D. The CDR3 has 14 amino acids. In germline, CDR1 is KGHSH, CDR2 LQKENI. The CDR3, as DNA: TGTGCCAGCTCACCAAGTCCGATCACAGATACGCAGTTTTTT. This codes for CASSPSPITDTQFF.

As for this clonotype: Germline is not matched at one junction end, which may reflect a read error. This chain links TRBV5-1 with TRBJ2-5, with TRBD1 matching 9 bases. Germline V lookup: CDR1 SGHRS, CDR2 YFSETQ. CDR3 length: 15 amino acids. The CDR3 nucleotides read TGCGCCAGCAGCCAGACAGGGGGAGAACGAGAGACACAGTACTTC. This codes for CASSQTGGERETQYF.

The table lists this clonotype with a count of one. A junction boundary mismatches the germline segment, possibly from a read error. The CDR3 region is CAISLGTGSNSPLHF. The DNA of the CDR3 is TGTGCCATCAGTTTAGGGACAGGGAGCAATTCACCCCTCCACTTT. This rearrangement joins TRBV6-6 to TRBJ1-6; 9 positions agree with TRBD1. The V gene's germline CDR1 is MNHNY and CDR2 SVGAGI (reference sequence). CDR3 length: 15 residues.

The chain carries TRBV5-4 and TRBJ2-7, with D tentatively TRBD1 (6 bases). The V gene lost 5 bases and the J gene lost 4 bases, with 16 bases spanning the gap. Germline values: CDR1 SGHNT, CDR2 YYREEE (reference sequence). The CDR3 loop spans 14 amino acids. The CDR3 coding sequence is TGTGCCAGCAGTAAAGACAGGAGGCTATACGAGCAGTACTTC. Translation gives CASSKDRRLYEQYF.

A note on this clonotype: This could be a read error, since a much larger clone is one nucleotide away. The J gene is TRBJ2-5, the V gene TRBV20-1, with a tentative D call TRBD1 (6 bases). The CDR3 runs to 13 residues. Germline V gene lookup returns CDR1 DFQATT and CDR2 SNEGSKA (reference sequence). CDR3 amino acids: CSAPVRDTQTHYF. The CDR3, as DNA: TGCAGTGCGCCGGTCCGGGACACCCAAACCCATTACTTC.